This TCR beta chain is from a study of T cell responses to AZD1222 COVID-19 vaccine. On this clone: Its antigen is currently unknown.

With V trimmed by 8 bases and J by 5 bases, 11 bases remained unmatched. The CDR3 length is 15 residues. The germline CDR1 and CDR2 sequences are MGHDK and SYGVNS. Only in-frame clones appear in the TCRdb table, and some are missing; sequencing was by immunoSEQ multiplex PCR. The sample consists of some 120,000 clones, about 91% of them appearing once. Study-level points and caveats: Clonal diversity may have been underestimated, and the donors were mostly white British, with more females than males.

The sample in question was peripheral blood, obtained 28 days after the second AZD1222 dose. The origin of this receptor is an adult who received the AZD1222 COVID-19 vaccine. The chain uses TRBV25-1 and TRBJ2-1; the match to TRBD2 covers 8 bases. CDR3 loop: CASGQSLAGNNEQFF. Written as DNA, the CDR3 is TGTGCCAGCGGCCAGAGCCTAGCGGGTAACAATGAGCAGTTCTTC.